The clone carrying this T cell receptor beta chain has only one observation. The V end was cut by 0 bases, the J end by 7 bases, with 20 bases between. The CDR3 is 16 amino acids. The V gene's germline CDR1 is SGHNT and CDR2 YYREEE (reference sequence). TCRdb passed the PCR reads through MiXCR, listing each CDR3 protein once. This table has under 100,000 distinct CDR3 sequences, 48% appearing once. The data originate from a study of CDR3 diversity in severe acne. The chain is built from TRBV5-4 and TRBJ2-7; possibly TRBD2 for D (7 bases). The sequence derives from a male donor in good health, serving as a control. Sequenced material: blood. Here the CDR3 reads CASSLGRGHGRCEQYF. CDR3 DNA sequence: TGTGCCAGCAGCTTGGGGCGGGGGCATGGTCGGTGTGAGCAGTACTTC.